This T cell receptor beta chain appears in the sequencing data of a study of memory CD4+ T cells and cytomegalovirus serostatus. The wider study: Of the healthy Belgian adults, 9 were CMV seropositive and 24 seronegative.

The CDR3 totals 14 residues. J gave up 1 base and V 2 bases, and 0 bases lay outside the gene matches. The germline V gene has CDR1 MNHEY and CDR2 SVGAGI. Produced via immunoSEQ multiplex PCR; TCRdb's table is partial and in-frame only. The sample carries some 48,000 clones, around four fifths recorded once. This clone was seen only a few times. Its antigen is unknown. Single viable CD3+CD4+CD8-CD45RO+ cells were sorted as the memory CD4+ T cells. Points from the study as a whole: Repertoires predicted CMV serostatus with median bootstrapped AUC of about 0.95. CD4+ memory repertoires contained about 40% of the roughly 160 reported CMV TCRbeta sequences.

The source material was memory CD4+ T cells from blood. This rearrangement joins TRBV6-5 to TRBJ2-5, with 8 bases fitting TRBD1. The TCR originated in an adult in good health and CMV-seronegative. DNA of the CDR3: TGTGCCAGCAGTTACGGACAGGGCCAAGAGACCCAGTACTTC. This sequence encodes CASSYGQGQETQYF.